This TCR beta chain was found in a study of response to subunit inactivated influenza vaccine. Overall study findings and caveats: The authors put forward the suggestion that each seasonal influenza vaccination may bring in only a limited number of new T cells.

CDR1 GTSNPN and CDR2 SVGIG come from the germline V gene (reference sequence). This CDR3 contains 13 residues. J lost 4 bases, V lost 4 bases, and 7 bases had no gene match. This clonotype appeared a few times. Its antigen is still unknown. Via MiXCR, TCRdb re-called the RT-PCR reads, giving one row per CDR3 protein. The table lists roughly 190,000 distinct CDR3 sequences, approximately 14% of them singletons. This TCR was recovered from a man aged 50 to 60 who received an inactivated influenza vaccine. The specimen comprised CD8+ T cells sorted from PBMCs, sampled 5 to 6 days after vaccination. The V gene is TRBV30, the J gene TRBJ2-7; TRBD1 matches at 7 bases. The CDR3 region has the DNA TGTGCCTGGAACCCCCGGGACAGATACGAGCAGTACTTC. Protein product: CAWNPRDRYEQYF.